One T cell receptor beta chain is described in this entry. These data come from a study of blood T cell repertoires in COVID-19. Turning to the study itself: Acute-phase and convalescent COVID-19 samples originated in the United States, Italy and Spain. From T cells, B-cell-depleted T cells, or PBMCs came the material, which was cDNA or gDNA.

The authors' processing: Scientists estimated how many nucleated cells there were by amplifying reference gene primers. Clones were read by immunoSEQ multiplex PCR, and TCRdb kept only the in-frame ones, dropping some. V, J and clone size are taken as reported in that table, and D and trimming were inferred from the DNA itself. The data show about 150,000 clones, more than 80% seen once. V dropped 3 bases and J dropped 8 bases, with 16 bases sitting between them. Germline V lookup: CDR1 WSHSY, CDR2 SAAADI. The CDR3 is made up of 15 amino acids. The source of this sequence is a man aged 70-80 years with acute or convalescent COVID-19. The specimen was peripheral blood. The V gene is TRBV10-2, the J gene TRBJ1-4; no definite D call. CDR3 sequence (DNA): TGCGCCAGCAGTGATTACTCGGCGGGTCGGGAAAAACTGTTTTTT. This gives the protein CASSDYSAGREKLFF.